The rows below give T cell receptor beta chains drawn from one sample of a study of shared clonotypes between healthy human individuals. TCRdb's copy holds only in-frame clones and misses some; the assay was immunoSEQ multiplex PCR. The data hold roughly 2,000,000 clones, with approximately 94% observed a single time. Material: naive CD8+ T cells sorted from blood. These receptor sequences come from a man aged 18-30 years in good health. The CDR3 runs from the conserved cysteine through the conserved F or W. A D gene is named only where the DNA matches it firmly. Clone size is not always given. Where it is, it says once, few, many or a class for expanded clones.

D: TRBD1
length: 16
V: TRBV28
size: .
J: TRBJ1-5
DNA: TGTGCCAGCAGTTTCGAGACAGGGGTTAGCAATCAGCCCCAGCATTTT
CDR3: CASSFETGVSNQPQHF

D: TRBD1
length: 13
V: TRBV11-2
size: .
J: TRBJ2-5
DNA: TGTGCCAGCAGCCCACAGGGGTGGGAGACCCAGTACTTC
CDR3: CASSPQGWETQYF

D: .
length: 14
V: TRBV18
size: .
J: TRBJ2-3
DNA: TGTGCCAGCCAAGCAACAGCCAGCACAGATACGCAGTATTTT
CDR3: CASQATASTDTQYF

D: .
length: 15
V: TRBV6-1
size: .
J: TRBJ1-5
DNA: TGTGCCAGCAGTGAATTTCTGGCTGGAAATCAGCCCCAGCATTTT
CDR3: CASSEFLAGNQPQHF

D: .
length: 9
V: TRBV29-1
size: once
J: TRBJ1-2
DNA: TGCAGCACCGGGGATGGCTACACCTTC
CDR3: CSTGDGYTF

D: .
length: 15
V: TRBV19
size: .
J: TRBJ2-1
DNA: TGTGCCAGTAGTATTCACACTAACCCGGTCAATGAGCAGTTCTTC
CDR3: CASSIHTNPVNEQFF

D: TRBD1
length: 14
V: TRBV28
size: few
J: TRBJ1-2
DNA: TGTGCCAGCAGTACGGGACAGCGAAGATATGGCTACACCTTC
CDR3: CASSTGQRRYGYTF

D: TRBD1
length: 16
V: TRBV7-9
size: .
J: TRBJ2-5
DNA: TGTGCCAGCAGCCCTAGACAGGGAACTTTCCAAGAGACCCAGTACTTC
CDR3: CASSPRQGTFQETQYF

D: TRBD1
length: 12
V: TRBV6-6
size: .
J: TRBJ1-5
DNA: TGTGCCAGCGACAGGGGCGGCCAGCCCCAGCATTTT
CDR3: CASDRGGQPQHF

D: .
length: 12
V: TRBV7-6
size: .
J: TRBJ2-7
DNA: TGTGCCAGCAGCCCAAGCTCCTACGAGCAGTACTTC
CDR3: CASSPSSYEQYF

D: TRBD2
length: 16
V: TRBV27
size: .
J: TRBJ2-7
DNA: TGTGCCAGCAGTTTATCGATTGGACTAGCGGGAGGCGAGCAGTACTTC
CDR3: CASSLSIGLAGGEQYF

D: .
length: 13
V: TRBV11-2
size: .
J: TRBJ1-1
DNA: TGTGCCAGCAGCTTAGTTACTACCCGAAAAGCTTTCTTT
CDR3: CASSLVTTRKAFF

D: TRBD2
length: 15
V: TRBV11-3
size: .
J: TRBJ2-7
DNA: TGTGCCAGCAGCCCAAATGGCGGGAGCTCCTACGAGCAGTACTTC
CDR3: CASSPNGGSSYEQYF

D: .
length: 16
V: TRBV6-6
size: .
J: TRBJ2-3
DNA: TGTGCCAGCAGTTACTCGGGCTCCTTATCCACAGATACGCAGTATTTT
CDR3: CASSYSGSLSTDTQYF

D: TRBD1
length: 16
V: TRBV5-6
size: .
J: TRBJ1-3
DNA: TGTGCCAGCAGCTTGGTAGGGGGCCTATCAGGAAACACCATATATTTT
CDR3: CASSLVGGLSGNTIYF

D: .
length: 16
V: TRBV7-9
size: .
J: TRBJ2-5
DNA: TGTGCCAGCAGCTTGGCGTATGGACTCCCTAGAGAGACCCAGTACTTC
CDR3: CASSLAYGLPRETQYF

D: TRBD1
length: 13
V: TRBV28
size: .
J: TRBJ2-7
DNA: TGTGCCAGCGGGACAGGGGGCGGGCACGAGCAGTACTTC
CDR3: CASGTGGGHEQYF

D: .
length: 14
V: TRBV19
size: .
J: TRBJ2-7
DNA: TGTGCCAGTAGTATGCGGCACCCTTCCGACGAGCAGTACTTC
CDR3: CASSMRHPSDEQYF

D: TRBD1
length: 17
V: TRBV9
size: once
J: TRBJ1-1
DNA: TGTGCCAGCAGCGATAACCGAGGGGGCCGCGGGGGCACTGAAGCTTTCTTT
CDR3: CASSDNRGGRGGTEAFF